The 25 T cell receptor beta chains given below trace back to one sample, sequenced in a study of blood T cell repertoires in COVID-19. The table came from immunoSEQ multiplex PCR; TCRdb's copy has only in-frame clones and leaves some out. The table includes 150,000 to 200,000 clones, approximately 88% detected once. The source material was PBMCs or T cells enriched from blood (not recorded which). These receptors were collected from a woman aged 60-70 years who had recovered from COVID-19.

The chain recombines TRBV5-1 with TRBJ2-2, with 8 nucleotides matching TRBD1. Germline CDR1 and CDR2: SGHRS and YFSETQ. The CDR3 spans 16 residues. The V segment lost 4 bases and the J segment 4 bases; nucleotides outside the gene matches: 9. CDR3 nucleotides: TGCGCCAGCAGCCCTACAACGACAGGGGTCACCGGGGAGCTGTTTTTT. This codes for CASSPTTTGVTGELFF.

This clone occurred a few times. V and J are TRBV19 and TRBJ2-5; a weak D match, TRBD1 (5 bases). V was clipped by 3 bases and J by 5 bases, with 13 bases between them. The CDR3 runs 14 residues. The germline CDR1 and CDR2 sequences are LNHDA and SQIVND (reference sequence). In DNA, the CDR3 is TGTGCCAGTAGTATTCTGGGGCGCCTGGAGACCCAGTACTTC. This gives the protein CASSILGRLETQYF.

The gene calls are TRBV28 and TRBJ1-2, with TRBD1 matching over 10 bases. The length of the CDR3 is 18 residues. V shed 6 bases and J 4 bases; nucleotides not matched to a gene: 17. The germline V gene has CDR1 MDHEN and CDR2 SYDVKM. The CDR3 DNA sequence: TGTGCCAGCAGCCAAGCCGGGACAGGGGCGACTGGGATCTATGGCTACACCTTC. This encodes CASSQAGTGATGIYGYTF.

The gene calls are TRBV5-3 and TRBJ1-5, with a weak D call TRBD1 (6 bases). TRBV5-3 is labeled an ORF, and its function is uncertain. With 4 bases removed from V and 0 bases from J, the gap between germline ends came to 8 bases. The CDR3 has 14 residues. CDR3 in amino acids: CARSRTDSNQPQHF. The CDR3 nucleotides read TGTGCCAGAAGCCGGACAGATAGCAATCAGCCCCAGCATTTT.

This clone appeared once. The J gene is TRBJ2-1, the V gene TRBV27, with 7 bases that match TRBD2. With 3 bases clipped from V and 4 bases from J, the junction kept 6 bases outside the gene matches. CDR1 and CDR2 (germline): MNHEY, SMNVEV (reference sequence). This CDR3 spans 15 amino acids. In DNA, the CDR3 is TGTGCCAGCAGTTTCCGGGGCGGGGGTTACAATGAGCAGTTCTTC. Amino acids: CASSFRGGGYNEQFF.

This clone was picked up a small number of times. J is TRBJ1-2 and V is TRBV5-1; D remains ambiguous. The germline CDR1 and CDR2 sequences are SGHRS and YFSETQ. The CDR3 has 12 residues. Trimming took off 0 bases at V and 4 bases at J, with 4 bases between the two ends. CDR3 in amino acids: CASSLDSYGYTF. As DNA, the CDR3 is TGCGCCAGCAGCTTGGACAGCTATGGCTACACCTTC.

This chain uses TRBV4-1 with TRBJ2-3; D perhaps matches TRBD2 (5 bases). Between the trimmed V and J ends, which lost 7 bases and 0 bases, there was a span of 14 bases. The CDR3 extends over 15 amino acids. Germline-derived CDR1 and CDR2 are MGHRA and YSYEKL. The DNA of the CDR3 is TGCGCCAGCACCCCCCGGAGCGGTAGCACAGATACGCAGTATTTT. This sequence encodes CASTPRSGSTDTQYF.

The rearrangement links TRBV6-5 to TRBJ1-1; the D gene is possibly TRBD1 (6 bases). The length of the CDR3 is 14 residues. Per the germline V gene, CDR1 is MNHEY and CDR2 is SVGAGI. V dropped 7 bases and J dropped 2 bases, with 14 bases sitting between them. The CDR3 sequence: CASNSGQLNTEAFF. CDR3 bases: TGTGCCAGCAATTCCGGACAGCTCAACACTGAAGCTTTCTTT.

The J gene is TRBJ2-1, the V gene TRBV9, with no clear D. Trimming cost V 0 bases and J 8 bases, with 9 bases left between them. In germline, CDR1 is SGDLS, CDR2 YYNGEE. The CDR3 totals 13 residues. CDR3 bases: TGTGCCAGCAGCGTAGACCCCGAGGATGAGCAGTTCTTC. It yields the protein CASSVDPEDEQFF.

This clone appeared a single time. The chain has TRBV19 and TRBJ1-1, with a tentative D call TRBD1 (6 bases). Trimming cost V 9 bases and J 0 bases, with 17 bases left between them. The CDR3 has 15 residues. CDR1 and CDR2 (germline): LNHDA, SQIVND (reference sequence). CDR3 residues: CASREGGAMNTEAFF. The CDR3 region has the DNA TGTGCCAGCCGGGAGGGGGGTGCCATGAACACTGAAGCTTTCTTT.

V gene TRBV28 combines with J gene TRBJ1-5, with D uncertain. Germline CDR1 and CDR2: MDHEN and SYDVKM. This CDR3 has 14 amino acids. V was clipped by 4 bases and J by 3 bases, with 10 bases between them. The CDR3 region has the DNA TGTGCCAGCAGTTCCAGGATTCCCAATCAGCCCCAGCATTTT. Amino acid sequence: CASSSRIPNQPQHF.

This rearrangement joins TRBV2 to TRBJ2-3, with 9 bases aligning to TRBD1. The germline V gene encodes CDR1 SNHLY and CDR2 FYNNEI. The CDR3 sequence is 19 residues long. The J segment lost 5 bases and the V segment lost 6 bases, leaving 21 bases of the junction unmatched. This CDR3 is CASSGDRGSYIGPGDTQYF. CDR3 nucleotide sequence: TGTGCCAGCAGCGGAGACAGGGGGTCTTACATCGGGCCAGGAGATACGCAGTATTTT.

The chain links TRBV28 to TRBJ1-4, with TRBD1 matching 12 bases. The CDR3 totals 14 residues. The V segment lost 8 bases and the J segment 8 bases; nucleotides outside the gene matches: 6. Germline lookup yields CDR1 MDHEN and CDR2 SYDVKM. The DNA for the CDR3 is TGTGCCAGCCTTAGGGGGACAGGGGGCGAAAAACTGTTTTTT. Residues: CASLRGTGGEKLFF.

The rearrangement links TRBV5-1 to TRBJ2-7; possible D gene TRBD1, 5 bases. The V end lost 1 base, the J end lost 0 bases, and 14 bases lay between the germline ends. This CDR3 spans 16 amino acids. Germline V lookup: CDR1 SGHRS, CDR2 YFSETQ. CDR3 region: CASSLSAQASSYEQYF. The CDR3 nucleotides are TGCGCCAGCAGCTTGTCCGCACAGGCGAGCTCCTACGAGCAGTACTTC.

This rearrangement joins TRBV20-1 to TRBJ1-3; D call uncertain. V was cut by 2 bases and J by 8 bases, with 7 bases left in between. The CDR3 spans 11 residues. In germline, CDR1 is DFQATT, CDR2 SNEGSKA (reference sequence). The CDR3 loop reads CSARLLDTIYF. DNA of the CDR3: TGCAGTGCTAGACTTCTCGACACCATATATTTT.

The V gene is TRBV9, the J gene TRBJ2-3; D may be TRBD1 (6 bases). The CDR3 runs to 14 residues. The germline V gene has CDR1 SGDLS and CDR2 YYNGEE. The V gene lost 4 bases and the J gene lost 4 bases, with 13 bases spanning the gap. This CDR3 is CASSPGASPDTQYF. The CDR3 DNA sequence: TGTGCCAGCAGCCCAGGGGCCAGCCCAGATACGCAGTATTTT.

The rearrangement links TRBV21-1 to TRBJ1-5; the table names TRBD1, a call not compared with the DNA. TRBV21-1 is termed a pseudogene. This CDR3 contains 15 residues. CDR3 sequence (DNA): TGTGCCAGCAACCGGGACAGCGGTGGGAATCAGCCCCAGCATTTT. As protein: CASNRDSGGNQPQHF.

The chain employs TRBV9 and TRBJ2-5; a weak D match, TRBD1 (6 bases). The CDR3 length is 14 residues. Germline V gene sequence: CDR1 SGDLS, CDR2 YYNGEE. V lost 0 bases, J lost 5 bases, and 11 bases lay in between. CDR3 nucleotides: TGTGCCAGCAGCGTAGACAGGGTCGAGGAGACCCAGTACTTC. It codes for CASSVDRVEETQYF.

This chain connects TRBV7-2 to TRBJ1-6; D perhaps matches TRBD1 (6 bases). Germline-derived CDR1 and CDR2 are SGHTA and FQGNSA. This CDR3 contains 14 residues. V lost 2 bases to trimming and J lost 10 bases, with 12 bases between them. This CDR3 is CASSLSGAYSPLHF. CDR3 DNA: TGTGCCAGCAGCTTATCAGGGGCGTACTCACCCCTCCACTTT.

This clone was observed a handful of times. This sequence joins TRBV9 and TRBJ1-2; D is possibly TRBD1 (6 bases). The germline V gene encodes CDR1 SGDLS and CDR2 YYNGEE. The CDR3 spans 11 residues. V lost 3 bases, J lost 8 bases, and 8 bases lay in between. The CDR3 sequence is CASSAGVGYTF. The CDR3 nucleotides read TGTGCCAGCAGCGCAGGGGTCGGCTACACCTTC.

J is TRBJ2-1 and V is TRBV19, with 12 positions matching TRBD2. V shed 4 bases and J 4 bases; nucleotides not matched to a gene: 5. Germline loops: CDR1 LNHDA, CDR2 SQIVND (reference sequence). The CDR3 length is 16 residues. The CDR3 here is CASSRGLAGPYNEQFF. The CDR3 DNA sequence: TGTGCCAGTAGTAGAGGACTAGCGGGACCATACAATGAGCAGTTCTTC.

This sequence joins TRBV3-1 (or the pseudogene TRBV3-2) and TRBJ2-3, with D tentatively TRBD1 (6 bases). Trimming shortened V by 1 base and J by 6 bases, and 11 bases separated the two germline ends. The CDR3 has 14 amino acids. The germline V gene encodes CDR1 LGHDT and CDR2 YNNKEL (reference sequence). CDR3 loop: CASSQGQASDTQYF. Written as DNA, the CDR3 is TGTGCCAGCAGCCAAGGACAGGCCAGCGATACGCAGTATTTT.

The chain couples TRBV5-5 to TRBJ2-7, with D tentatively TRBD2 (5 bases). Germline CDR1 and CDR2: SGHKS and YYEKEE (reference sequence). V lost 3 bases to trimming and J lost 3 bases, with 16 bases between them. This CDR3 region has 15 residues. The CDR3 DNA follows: TGTGCCAGCAGCTGGAACGGGATTGAGGTCTACGAGCAGTACTTC. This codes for CASSWNGIEVYEQYF.

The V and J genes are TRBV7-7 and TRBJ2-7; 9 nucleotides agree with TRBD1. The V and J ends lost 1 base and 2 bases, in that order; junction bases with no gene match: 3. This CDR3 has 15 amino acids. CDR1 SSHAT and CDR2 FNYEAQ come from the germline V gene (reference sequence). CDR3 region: CASSLERDRAYEQYF. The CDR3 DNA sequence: TGTGCCAGCAGCTTAGAAAGGGACAGGGCCTACGAGCAGTACTTC.

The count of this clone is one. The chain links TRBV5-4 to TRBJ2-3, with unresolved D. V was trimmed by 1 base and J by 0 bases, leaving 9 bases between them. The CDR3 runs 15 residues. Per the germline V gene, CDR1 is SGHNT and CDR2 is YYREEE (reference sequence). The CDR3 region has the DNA TGTGCCAGCAGCTTGATAGGCGGTAGCACAGATACGCAGTATTTT. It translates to CASSLIGGSTDTQYF. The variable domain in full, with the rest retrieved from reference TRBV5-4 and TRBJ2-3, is ETGVTQSPTHLIKTRGQQVTLRCSSQSGHNTVSWYQQALGQGPQFIFQYYREEENGRGNFPPRFSGLQFPNYSSELNVNALELDDSALYLCASSLIGGSTDTQYFGPGTRLTVL.